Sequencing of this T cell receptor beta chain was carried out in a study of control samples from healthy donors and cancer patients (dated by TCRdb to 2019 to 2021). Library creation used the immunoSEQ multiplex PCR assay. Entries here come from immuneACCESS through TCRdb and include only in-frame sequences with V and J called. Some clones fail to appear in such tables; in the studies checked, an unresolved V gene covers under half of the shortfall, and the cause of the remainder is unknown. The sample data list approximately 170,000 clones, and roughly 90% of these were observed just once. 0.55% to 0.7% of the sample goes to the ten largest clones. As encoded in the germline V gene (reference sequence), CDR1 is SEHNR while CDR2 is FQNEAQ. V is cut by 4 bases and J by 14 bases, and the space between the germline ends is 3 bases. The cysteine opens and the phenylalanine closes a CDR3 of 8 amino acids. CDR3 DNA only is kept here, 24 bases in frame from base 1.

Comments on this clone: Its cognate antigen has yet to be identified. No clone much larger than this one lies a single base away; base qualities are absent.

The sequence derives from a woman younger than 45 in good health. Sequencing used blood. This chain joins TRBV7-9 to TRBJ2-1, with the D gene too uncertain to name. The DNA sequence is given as TGTGCCAGCAGCTCGAAGTTCTTC. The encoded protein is CASSSKFF.